The 5 T cell receptor beta chains below were found in one sample sequenced in a study of tumor-infiltrating lymphocytes in primary liver carcinoma. The investigators made TCR beta cDNA from 500 ng total RNA, using a constant-region primer. The TCR beta library was amplified through three nested multiplex PCR rounds in a modified ARM-PCR procedure. Amplification in the first two PCR rounds was performed using TRBV1-TRBV30 forward primers and a C-beta reverse primer for approximately 10 cycles each. TCRdb reprocessed the multiplex PCR reads with MiXCR, giving one entry per CDR3 protein. The sample consists of roughly 100,000 distinct CDR3 sequences, 69% of them appearing once. Each 20-30 mg portion of unsorted bulk tissue served as the source for co-extraction of RNA and DNA. The sample consisted of liver tumor tissue from sampling region 5. Subset reported: tumor region T5, tumor centre. All receptors derive from a woman between 55 and 75 years old with primary liver carcinoma and hepatitis B virus infection.

The sample holds many counts of this clonotype. The chain recombines TRBV5-1 with TRBJ1-3, with TRBD1 matching over 7 bases. CDR3 length equals 14 residues. J was trimmed by 2 bases and V by 7 bases; bases with no gene match: 6. Per germline, CDR1 SGHRS and CDR2 YFSETQ. CDR3 sequence (DNA): TGCGCCAGCCGACAGGGCTCGGCTGGAAACACCATATATTTT. Protein product: CASRQGSAGNTIYF. Together with reference TRBV5-1 and TRBJ1-3, the CDR3 gives the full variable domain: KAGVTQTPRYLIKTRGQQVTLSCSPISGHRSVSWYQQTPGQGLQFLFEYFSETQRNKGNFPGRFSGRQFSNSRSEMNVSTLELGDSALYLCASRQGSAGNTIYFGEGSWLTVV.

On this clonotype itself: A much larger clone differs by one base, so this may be a read error. The chain carries TRBV30 and TRBJ1-1; 7 bases line up with TRBD1. CDR1 is GTSNPN and CDR2 is SVGIG in the germline V gene (reference sequence). CDR3 length: 13 residues. CDR3 residues: CASRGQMNTETFF. CDR3 sequence (DNA): TGTGCCTCAAGGGGACAGATGAACACTGAAACTTTCTTT. Complete variable domain (other parts from reference TRBV30 and TRBJ1-1): SQTIHQWPATLVQPVGSPLSLECTVEGTSNPNLYWYRQAAGRGLQLLFYSVGIGQISSEVPQNLSASRPQDRQFILSSKKLLLSDSGFYLCASRGQMNTETFFGQGTRLTVV.

Notes on this clonotype: Since a much larger clone is just one base distant, this may be a read error. CDR3 region: CAWCHGEAQPQHF. CDR3 sequence (DNA): TGTGCCTGGTGTCATGGGGAGGCTCAGCCCCAGCATTTT. This chain uses TRBV30 with TRBJ1-5; D remains ambiguous. The V gene lost 5 bases and the J gene lost 6 bases, with 14 bases spanning the gap. Germline V gene data show CDR1 as GTSNPN and CDR2 as SVGIG (reference sequence). The length of the CDR3 is 13 residues.

For this clonotype: The junction and the germline gene differ at one end; a read error may be behind it. The chain combines TRBV4-1 with TRBJ2-1; D may be TRBD2 (6 bases). CDR3 length equals 15 residues. Germline loops: CDR1 MGHRA, CDR2 YSYEKL. The CDR3 nucleotides are TGCGCCAGCAGCCAGGAGCTAGCGCGAGTCGGTGAGCAGTTGTTC. The encoded protein is CASSQELARVGEQLF.

This clonotype has just one count. The V call is TRBV28, the J call TRBJ2-3; possible D gene TRBD2, 5 bases. The germline V and J ends were trimmed by 6 bases and 2 bases, with 9 bases remaining between them. The CDR3 covers 13 residues. Germline assignment: CDR1 MDHEN and CDR2 SYDVKM. The CDR3 region has the DNA TGTGCCAGCAGAATGAGGGCCACAGATACGCAGTATTTT. Its translation is CASRMRATDTQYF.